Listed here are 7 T cell receptor beta chains from one sample, sequenced in a study of shared clonotypes between healthy human individuals. Terminally differentiated effector memory CD45RA+ cells were excluded by CCR7 positive selection of CD45RO-negative cells. The data were produced by immunoSEQ multiplex PCR, yet TCRdb's version contains in-frame clones alone and is incomplete. The repertoire holds about 650,000 clones, with about 95% as singletons. Source material: naive CD8+ T cells sorted from blood. Every receptor here comes from a woman younger than 45 in good health.

The J gene is TRBJ2-1, the V gene TRBV27; D tentatively reads TRBD1 or TRBD2 (5 bases each). V lost 5 bases to trimming and J lost 2 bases, with 13 bases between them. This CDR3 region has 15 residues. CDR1 is MNHEY, CDR2 SMNVEV, per germline (reference sequence). This chain's CDR3 is CASSGTGGTYNEQFF. The CDR3 region has the DNA TGTGCCAGCAGTGGGACCGGAGGTACCTACAATGAGCAGTTCTTC.

The V call is TRBV6-1, the J call TRBJ2-7; 8 nucleotides align to TRBD2. V dropped 3 bases and J dropped 2; count of bases not matched to a gene: 12. Germline V lookup: CDR1 MNHNS, CDR2 SASEGT. This CDR3 region has 17 residues. In nucleotides, the CDR3 is TGTGCCAGCAGTGACACCTTTCGGGAGGGCGACACCTACGAGCAGTACTTC. Translated: CASSDTFREGDTYEQYF.

The V gene is TRBV28, the J gene TRBJ1-2, with D possibly being TRBD1 (5 bases). This CDR3 has 17 amino acids. In germline, CDR1 is MDHEN, CDR2 SYDVKM. The V end was cut by 3 bases, the J end by 8 bases, with 25 bases between. In nucleotides, the CDR3 is TGTGCCAGCAGTTTCGTAGGTGACAGCTTAACATTAGGGGGCTACACCTTC. Protein product: CASSFVGDSLTLGGYTF.

This clone was picked up one time. The DNA of the CDR3 is TGCGCCAGCAGCCGACTAGCGGGAGGAAGCGAGCAGTACTTC. Translated, it gives CASSRLAGGSEQYF. The chain carries TRBV4-1 and TRBJ2-7, with 13 bases aligning to TRBD2. V shed 4 bases, J shed 6 bases, and the junction held 3 bases outside the gene matches. CDR3 size: 14 residues. Per germline, CDR1 MGHRA and CDR2 YSYEKL.

V usage is TRBV7-6 and J usage is TRBJ2-1; 8 nucleotides line up with TRBD1. In germline, CDR1 is SGHVS, CDR2 FNYEAQ. V gave up 5 bases and J gave up 2 bases; unmatched junction bases: 5. The CDR3 runs to 15 residues. The CDR3 protein is CASSPGQVTYNEQFF. DNA of the CDR3: TGTGCCAGCAGCCCGGGACAGGTTACCTACAATGAGCAGTTCTTC.

The CDR3 is CASSQEGQGSGANVLTF. The DNA of the CDR3 is TGCGCCAGCAGCCAGGAAGGACAGGGTTCTGGGGCCAACGTCCTGACTTTC. The rearrangement joins TRBV4-1 to TRBJ2-6; TRBD1 matches at 8 bases. This CDR3 is 17 amino acids long. After removal of 3 bases from V and 1 base from J, the junction contained 5 bases not matched to a gene. Germline V gene lookup returns CDR1 MGHRA and CDR2 YSYEKL.

V gene TRBV27 combines with J gene TRBJ2-3, with TRBD2 matching 16 bases. The germline V gene has CDR1 MNHEY and CDR2 SMNVEV (reference sequence). The trim removed 11 bases at V and 1 base at J, leaving 21 bases unmatched. The CDR3 has 21 amino acids. The CDR3 sequence is CASKAGLAGGPHPTRTDTQYF. In DNA, the CDR3 is TGTGCCTCCAAGGCGGGACTAGCGGGAGGGCCCCATCCCACCCGCACAGATACGCAGTATTTT.